Listed here are 24 T cell receptor beta chains from one sample, sequenced in a study of graft-versus-host responses after intestinal transplantation. Irradiated, violet-dye-labeled stimulator cells, around 200,000 in number, were plated with around 200,000 CFSE-labeled responder cells. Assay used: immunoSEQ multiplex PCR; TCRdb lists only in-frame clones, some missing. Among some 14,000 clones listed, 30% to 40% were seen once. This specimen consisted of alloreactive CD8+ T cells from a mixed lymphocyte reaction culture, obtained before intestinal transplant. Subset specified: CFSE-low proliferating T cells sorted from approximately 6-day pre-transplant mixed lymphocyte reaction (GvH or HvG direction). The receptors shown here come from a human patient who received an intestinal transplant.

This clone showed up just a few times. The V call is TRBV27, the J call TRBJ1-1, with 8 nucleotides matching TRBD1. The CDR3 runs to 16 residues. Germline assignment: CDR1 MNHEY and CDR2 SMNVEV (reference sequence). With V trimmed by 5 bases and J by 4 bases, 12 bases remained unmatched. CDR3 region: CASSVYTGGIGTEAFF. The CDR3 bases are TGTGCCAGCAGTGTATATACAGGGGGGATTGGCACTGAAGCTTTCTTT.

This rearrangement joins TRBV27 to TRBJ2-1, with TRBD2 matching 8 bases. This CDR3 is 15 amino acids long. The V segment lost 2 bases and the J segment 4 bases; nucleotides outside the gene matches: 4. Germline CDR1 reads MNHEY; CDR2 reads SMNVEV (reference sequence). Here the CDR3 DNA reads TGTGCCAGCAGTTTAGCGGGGGGCTTTTACAATGAGCAGTTCTTC. Residues: CASSLAGGFYNEQFF.

The table lists this clone with a few counts. The V call is TRBV7-9, the J call TRBJ2-3, with D possibly TRBD1 on 5 matching bases. The V end lost 7 bases, the J end lost 2 bases, and 19 bases lay between the germline ends. Germline CDR1 reads SEHNR; CDR2 reads FQNEAQ (reference sequence). The CDR3 runs 16 residues. CDR3 sequence (DNA): TGTGCCAGCAAACCCCCAGGGAAGGGTCACACAGATACGCAGTATTTT. Translated, it gives CASKPPGKGHTDTQYF.

The chain employs TRBV10-3 and TRBJ2-5; possibly TRBD2 for D (6 bases). This CDR3 region has 15 residues. Trimming took off 2 bases at V and 3 bases at J, with 13 bases between the two ends. Germline CDR1 is ENHRY and CDR2 is SYGVKD. In DNA, the CDR3 is TGTGCCATCAGTGAGAGCCCGGGACTCGAAGAGACCCAGTACTTC. Amino acid sequence: CAISESPGLEETQYF.

CDR3 nucleotide sequence: TGTGCCAGCAGCCCCCCAGGGGTCACTGAAGCTTTCTTT. This gives the protein CASSPPGVTEAFF. V is TRBV7-9 and J is TRBJ1-1, with D possibly TRBD1 on 6 matching bases. V was clipped by 5 bases and J by 4 bases, with 11 bases between them. Per the germline V gene, CDR1 is SEHNR and CDR2 is FQNEAQ (reference sequence). This CDR3 region has 13 residues.

The chain has TRBV7-9 and TRBJ1-1; unclear D gene. There are 14 residues in the CDR3. V lost 2 bases and J 1 base, leaving 8 bases between the germline ends. Germline CDR1 reads SEHNR; CDR2 reads FQNEAQ (reference sequence). CDR3 sequence reads: CASSLLQENTEAFF. The CDR3 nucleotides are TGTGCCAGCAGCTTATTACAAGAGAACACTGAAGCTTTCTTT.

This chain links TRBV13 with TRBJ2-5; 7 bases align to TRBD2. The V segment lost 0 bases and the J segment 1 base; nucleotides outside the gene matches: 5. This CDR3 has 16 amino acids. CDR1 is PRHDT, CDR2 FYEKMQ, per germline (reference sequence). The CDR3 DNA reads as TGTGCCAGCAGCTTAGGGCCCGCGGGGGTCCAAGAGACCCAGTACTTC. It is translated as CASSLGPAGVQETQYF.

This clone has more than one count but fewer than ten. This chain joins TRBV4-1 and TRBJ1-1; D is possibly TRBD1 (5 bases). The germline V and J ends were trimmed by 4 bases and 0 bases, with 12 bases remaining between them. This CDR3 contains 15 residues. Looked up from germline, CDR1 is MGHRA and CDR2 is YSYEKL. CDR3 loop: CASSPRQTLNTEAFF. CDR3 nucleotide sequence: TGCGCCAGCAGCCCACGACAGACTCTGAACACTGAAGCTTTCTTT.

This clone was seen a handful of times. The chain employs TRBV7-2 and TRBJ1-3, with D unclear. The germline CDR1 and CDR2 sequences are SGHTA and FQGNSA. The CDR3 extends over 15 amino acids. Trimming removed 1 base from V and 0 bases from J, with 7 bases in between. The CDR3 sequence: CASSLGPYSGNTIYF. In DNA, the CDR3 is TGTGCCAGCAGCTTAGGTCCGTACTCTGGAAACACCATATATTTT.

This sequence joins TRBV4-3 and TRBJ2-3, with TRBD2 matching 11 bases. The V and J ends lost 0 bases and 4 bases, in that order; junction bases with no gene match: 3. Germline assignment: CDR1 LGHNA and CDR2 YSLEER. The CDR3 has 16 amino acids. The CDR3 sequence is CASSQDLSGGADTQYF. In nucleotides, the CDR3 is TGCGCCAGCAGCCAAGATCTTAGCGGGGGGGCAGATACGCAGTATTTT.

This clone counts as medium-sized (0.01 to 0.1%). The CDR3 sequence is CASSSGQDSYNSPLHF. The CDR3 region has the DNA TGTGCCAGCAGCAGCGGACAGGACTCCTATAATTCACCCCTCCACTTT. The rearrangement uses TRBV7-9 and TRBJ1-6; TRBD1 matches at 7 bases. Trimming at V came to 5 bases and at J to 0 bases, leaving 4 bases not matched to a gene. Germline CDR1 reads SEHNR; CDR2 reads FQNEAQ (reference sequence). There are 16 residues in the CDR3.

The rearrangement joins TRBV5-1 to TRBJ1-5; 7 bases line up with TRBD1. Looked up from germline, CDR1 is SGHRS and CDR2 is YFSETQ. This CDR3 is 17 amino acids long. Losses at the gene ends were 0 bases for V and 3 bases for J; bases not matched to a gene: 9. The CDR3 sequence: CASSLVAGTVANQPQHF. The CDR3 coding sequence is TGCGCCAGCAGCTTGGTTGCCGGGACAGTGGCCAATCAGCCCCAGCATTTT.

This clone was picked up a small number of times. The CDR3 DNA is TGTGCCAGCAGCTTAAGGGGGCTGTACACTGAAGCTTTCTTT. Translating it yields CASSLRGLYTEAFF. The chain couples TRBV7-2 to TRBJ1-1; the match to TRBD1 covers 7 bases. Germline V CDR1 and CDR2: SGHTA, FQGNSA. CDR3 size: 14 residues. The ends lost 2 bases at V and 3 bases at J; junction bases unmatched: 3.

The V call is TRBV9, the J call TRBJ2-5; TRBD2 aligns across 14 bases. Looked up from germline, CDR1 is SGDLS and CDR2 is YYNGEE. This CDR3 is 16 amino acids long. The J segment lost 4 bases and the V segment lost 3 bases, leaving 5 bases of the junction unmatched. CDR3 protein: CASSASGTSGGETQYF. CDR3 nucleotide sequence: TGTGCCAGCAGCGCCTCCGGGACTAGCGGGGGAGAGACCCAGTACTTC.

In its sample, this clone is medium-sized. The rearrangement links TRBV10-3 to TRBJ2-7; weak D call: TRBD1 (5 bases). V lost 10 bases to trimming and J lost 0 bases, with 13 bases between them. Germline loops: CDR1 ENHRY, CDR2 SYGVKD. There are 13 residues in the CDR3. CDR3 coding DNA: TGTGCCACCCTGGACATGGACTCCTACGAGCAGTACTTC. This encodes CATLDMDSYEQYF.

This clone has a handful of counts. V gene TRBV9 combines with J gene TRBJ2-2; D remains unclear. Trimming shortened V by 4 bases and J by 2 bases, and 3 bases separated the two germline ends. CDR1 is SGDLS, CDR2 YYNGEE, per germline. The CDR3 totals 12 residues. The CDR3 DNA follows: TGTGCCAGCAGCCAAAACACCGGGGAGCTGTTTTTT. Encoded protein: CASSQNTGELFF.

This clone was observed a handful of times. The chain recombines TRBV2 with TRBJ1-4, with 7 bases lining up with TRBD1. There are 19 residues in the CDR3. Germline-derived CDR1 and CDR2 are SNHLY and FYNNEI. Trimming cost V 4 bases and J 5 bases; bases outside gene matches: 19. CDR3 in amino acids: CASSGSPGQSIAGNEKLFF. CDR3 nucleotides: TGTGCCAGCAGTGGTTCCCCGGGACAGTCTATCGCGGGGAATGAAAAACTGTTTTTT.

This clone was observed a few times. The chain couples TRBV21-1 to TRBJ2-7; no DNA check was done on the table's D call, TRBD2. TRBV21-1 corresponds to a pseudogene. CDR3 length: 13 amino acids. As DNA, the CDR3 is TGTGCCAGCAGCAAAAATAATGAGGGCGAGCAGTACTTC. Its protein product is CASSKNNEGEQYF.

The chain links TRBV27 to TRBJ2-5; 11 bases map to TRBD2. This CDR3 spans 16 amino acids. The ends lost 4 bases at V and 2 bases at J; junction bases unmatched: 6. Looked up from germline, CDR1 is MNHEY and CDR2 is SMNVEV (reference sequence). The CDR3 loop is CASSSWTSGLQETQYF. As DNA, the CDR3 is TGTGCCAGCAGTTCCTGGACTAGCGGGCTTCAAGAGACCCAGTACTTC.

This clone has just a few counts. The chain recombines TRBV7-8 with TRBJ1-4, with 12 bases lining up with TRBD1. After removal of 6 bases from V and 8 bases from J, the junction contained 10 bases not matched to a gene. Germline loops: CDR1 SGHVS, CDR2 FQNEAQ. The CDR3 runs 16 residues. CDR3: CASSPPTGTGGEKLFF. The CDR3 nucleotides are TGTGCCAGCAGTCCTCCGACCGGGACAGGGGGCGAAAAACTGTTTTTT.

The chain has TRBV7-2 and TRBJ1-2; TRBD1 matches at 8 bases. The CDR3 is made up of 13 amino acids. V shed 6 bases, J shed 2 bases, and the junction held 2 bases outside the gene matches. Germline V CDR1 and CDR2: SGHTA, FQGNSA. This CDR3 reads CASRGQANYGYTF. For the CDR3, the DNA is TGTGCCAGCAGGGGACAGGCGAACTATGGCTACACCTTC.

This clone was seen a handful of times. V gene TRBV7-2 combines with J gene TRBJ1-2, with a weak D call TRBD1 (6 bases). V shed 0 bases and J shed 2 bases, with 10 bases lying between them. The CDR3 length is 15 residues. The germline V gene has CDR1 SGHTA and CDR2 FQGNSA. CDR3 bases: TGTGCCAGCAGCTTAGCTTTAGGGGGAAACTATGGCTACACCTTC. It is translated as CASSLALGGNYGYTF.

The CDR3 DNA follows: TGCGCCAGCAGCCAAGATTACGGGGGAGACACTGAAGCTTTCTTT. It yields the protein CASSQDYGGDTEAFF. The V and J genes are TRBV4-3 and TRBJ1-1, with a possible D match to TRBD1 (5 bases). The CDR3 runs 15 residues. Germline V gene data show CDR1 as LGHNA and CDR2 as YSLEER. V was clipped by 0 bases and J by 3 bases, with 11 bases between them.

By share, this clone counts as medium-sized. The V gene is TRBV19, the J gene TRBJ1-1, with D maybe TRBD1 (6 bases). Germline assignment: CDR1 LNHDA and CDR2 SQIVND (reference sequence). The CDR3 sequence is 12 residues long. V was cut by 8 bases and J by 4 bases, with 11 bases left in between. The CDR3 nucleotides read TGTGCCAGTTTCAACAGGGTCACTGAAGCTTTCTTT. Protein: CASFNRVTEAFF.